This record concerns one T cell receptor beta chain sequence. What it binds is unknown. Repertoires were generated with immunoSEQ multiplex PCR, while TCRdb's copy carries only in-frame clones and drops some. Of over 9,000 clones listed, 75% to 85% were seen once; the top ten hold about 10%. Two lung cancer pathologists independently confirmed each histologic diagnosis. The sample originates from a study of immune evolution from preneoplasia to lung adenocarcinoma. The study, taken as a whole, reports: Later-stage lesions appeared to have more T cells, more diversity, less clonality. T cell clonality was higher in KRAS-mutant than EGFR-mutant or wild-type nodules. Top clone frequencies peaked in normal lung, apparently declining through invasive adenocarcinoma.

J gave up 5 bases and V 0 bases, and 10 bases lay outside the gene matches. CDR1 SGDLS and CDR2 YYNGEE come from the germline V gene. The CDR3 sequence is 17 residues long. Sample: FFPE minimally invasive lung adenocarcinoma tissue. The chain employs TRBV9 and TRBJ2-3, with TRBD2 matching 9 bases. The TCR sequence derives from a donor older than 65 with lung adenocarcinoma. CDR3 sequence: CASSVVGQREVLDTQYF. The CDR3 region has the DNA TGTGCCAGCAGCGTAGTTGGACAGCGGGAGGTCCTAGATACGCAGTATTTT.